This paragraph reports one T cell receptor (beta chain). Its antigen is unidentified. Unique molecular identifiers were incorporated into the prepared TCRbeta library. One entry per CDR3 protein results from TCRdb running MiXCR on the PCR reads. The repertoire holds around 130,000 distinct CDR3 sequences, with around 9.8% as singletons. This entry belongs to a study of T-cell reconstitution after alpha-beta-depleted transplantation in children. Study-level points and caveats: Recipient T cells and thymic progenitors that survived were the source of the high TCRbeta diversity seen at day 60 in some patients. Several hundred expanded graft clones reportedly gave rise to the alpha-beta T cells present about two months after transplant. Fresh T-cell production supplied most of the T-cell counts and diversity seen one year after transplant.

The CDR3 is 15 amino acids. Germline CDR1 is SGHRS and CDR2 is YFSETQ. V was pared by 3 bases and J by 5 bases, with 5 bases of the junction left unmatched. This receptor was identified in a girl under two years old who had a stem cell transplant for combined immunodeficiency, so the T cells may come from the graft donor. The sample was PBMCs, mostly from graft donor cells, taken 180 days after TCRalphabeta/CD19-depleted stem cell transplant. J is TRBJ2-1 and V is TRBV5-1; 10 positions agree with TRBD1. The CDR3 DNA is TGCGCCAGCAGCTCCTACGGGACAGGGGACAATGAGCAGTTCTTC. As protein: CASSSYGTGDNEQFF.